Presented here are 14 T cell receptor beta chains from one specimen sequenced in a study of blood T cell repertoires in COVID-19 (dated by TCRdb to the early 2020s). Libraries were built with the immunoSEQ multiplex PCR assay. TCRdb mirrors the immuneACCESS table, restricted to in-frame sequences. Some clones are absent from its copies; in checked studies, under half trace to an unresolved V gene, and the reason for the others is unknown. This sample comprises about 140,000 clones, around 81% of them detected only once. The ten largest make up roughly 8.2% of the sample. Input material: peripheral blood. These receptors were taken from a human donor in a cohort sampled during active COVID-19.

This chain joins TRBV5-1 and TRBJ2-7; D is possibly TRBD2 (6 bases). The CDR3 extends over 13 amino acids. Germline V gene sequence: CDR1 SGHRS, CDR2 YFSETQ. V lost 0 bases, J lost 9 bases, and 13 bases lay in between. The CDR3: CASSLADSGSQYF. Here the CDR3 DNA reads TGCGCCAGCAGCTTGGCAGACAGCGGGTCGCAGTACTTC.

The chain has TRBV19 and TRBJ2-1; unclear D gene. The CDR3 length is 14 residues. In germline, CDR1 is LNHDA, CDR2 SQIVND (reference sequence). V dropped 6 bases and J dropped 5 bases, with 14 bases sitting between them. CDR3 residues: CASRLTLLHNEQFF. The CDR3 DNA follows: TGTGCCAGTAGGCTGACTCTACTACACAATGAGCAGTTCTTC.

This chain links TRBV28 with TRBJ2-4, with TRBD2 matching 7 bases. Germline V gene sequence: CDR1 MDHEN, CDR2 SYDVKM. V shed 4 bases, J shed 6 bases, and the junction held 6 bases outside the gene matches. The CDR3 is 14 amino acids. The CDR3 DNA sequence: TGTGCCAGCAGTTCGGGGGGTCAGGGAAACATTCAGTACTTC. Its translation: CASSSGGQGNIQYF.

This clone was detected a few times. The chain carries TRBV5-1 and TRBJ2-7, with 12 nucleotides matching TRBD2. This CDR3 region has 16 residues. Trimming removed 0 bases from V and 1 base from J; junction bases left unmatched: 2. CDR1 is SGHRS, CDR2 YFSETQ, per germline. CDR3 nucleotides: TGCGCCAGCAGCTTGGGACTAGCGGGAGCTTCCTACGAGCAGTACTTC. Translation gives CASSLGLAGASYEQYF.

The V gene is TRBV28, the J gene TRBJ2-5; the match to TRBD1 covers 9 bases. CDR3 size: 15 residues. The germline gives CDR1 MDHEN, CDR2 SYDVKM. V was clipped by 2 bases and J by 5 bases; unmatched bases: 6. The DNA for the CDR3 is TGTGCCAGCAGTTTAACAGGGGGCTATCTGGAGACCCAGTACTTC. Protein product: CASSLTGGYLETQYF.

The CDR3 sequence is CASSLLLGREQFF. The DNA for the CDR3 is TGTGCCAGCAGCTTACTGTTAGGGAGAGAGCAGTTCTTC. The rearrangement links TRBV7-9 to TRBJ2-1; D is perhaps TRBD2 (5 bases). This CDR3 contains 13 residues. V was clipped by 2 bases and J by 10 bases, with 12 bases between them. The germline V gene encodes CDR1 SEHNR and CDR2 FQNEAQ (reference sequence). Based on the CDR3 plus reference TRBV7-9 and TRBJ2-1, the full variable domain is DTGVSQNPRHKITKRGQNVTFRCDPISEHNRLYWYRQTLGQGPEFLTYFQNEAQLEKSRLLSDRFSAERPKGSFSTLEIQRTEQGDSAMYLCASSLLLGREQFFGPGTRLTVL.

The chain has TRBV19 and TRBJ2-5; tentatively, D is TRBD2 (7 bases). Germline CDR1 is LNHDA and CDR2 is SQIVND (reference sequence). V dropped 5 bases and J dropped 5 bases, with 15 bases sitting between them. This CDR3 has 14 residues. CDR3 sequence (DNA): TGTGCCAGTAGTCGGGCGGGGGCTCGGGAGACCCAGTACTTC. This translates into CASSRAGARETQYF.

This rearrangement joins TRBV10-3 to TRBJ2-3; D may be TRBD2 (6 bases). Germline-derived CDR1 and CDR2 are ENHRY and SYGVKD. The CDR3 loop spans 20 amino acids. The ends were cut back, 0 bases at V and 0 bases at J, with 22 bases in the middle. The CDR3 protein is CAISESHGRRKTSSTDTQYF. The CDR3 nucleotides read TGTGCCATCAGTGAGTCTCACGGGAGACGAAAGACCTCTAGCACAGATACGCAGTATTTT.

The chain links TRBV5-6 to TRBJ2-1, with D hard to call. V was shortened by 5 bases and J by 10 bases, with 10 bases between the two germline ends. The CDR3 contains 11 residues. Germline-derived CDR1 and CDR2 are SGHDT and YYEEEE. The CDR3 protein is CASSLTQEQFF. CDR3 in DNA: TGTGCCAGCAGTTTAACACAAGAGCAGTTCTTC. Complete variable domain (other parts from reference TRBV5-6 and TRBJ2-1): DAGVTQSPTHLIKTRGQQVTLRCSPKSGHDTVSWYQQALGQGPQFIFQYYEEEERQRGNFPDRFSGHQFPNYSSELNVNALLLGDSALYLCASSLTQEQFFGPGTRLTVL.

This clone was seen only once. CDR3 nucleotides: TGTGCCAGCAGCAAGACTAGCGGGAGGGCCGGCTACCAGTTCTTC. Protein product: CASSKTSGRAGYQFF. The rearrangement uses TRBV28 and TRBJ2-1; 14 bases map to TRBD2. The CDR3 is made up of 15 amino acids. CDR1 and CDR2 from the germline V gene are MDHEN and SYDVKM. V lost 6 bases, J lost 13 bases, and 11 bases stayed unmatched.

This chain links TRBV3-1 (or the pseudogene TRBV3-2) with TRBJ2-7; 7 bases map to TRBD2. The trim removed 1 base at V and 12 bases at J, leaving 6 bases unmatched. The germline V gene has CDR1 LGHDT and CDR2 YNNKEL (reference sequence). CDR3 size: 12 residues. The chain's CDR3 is CASSQGGSGRYF. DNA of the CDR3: TGTGCCAGCAGCCAAGGCGGGAGCGGGCGGTACTTC.

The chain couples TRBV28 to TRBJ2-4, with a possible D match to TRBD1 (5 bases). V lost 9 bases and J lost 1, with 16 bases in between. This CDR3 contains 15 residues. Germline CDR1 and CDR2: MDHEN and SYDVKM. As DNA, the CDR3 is TGTGCCAGTAACAGCCCTGGGGCGGCCAAAAACATTCAGTACTTC. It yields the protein CASNSPGAAKNIQYF.

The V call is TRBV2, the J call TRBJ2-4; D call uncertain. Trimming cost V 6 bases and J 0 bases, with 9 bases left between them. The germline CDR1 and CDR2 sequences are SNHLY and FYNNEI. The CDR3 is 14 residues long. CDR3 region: CASRLTLAKNIQYF. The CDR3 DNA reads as TGTGCCAGCAGACTCACCCTAGCCAAAAACATTCAGTACTTC.

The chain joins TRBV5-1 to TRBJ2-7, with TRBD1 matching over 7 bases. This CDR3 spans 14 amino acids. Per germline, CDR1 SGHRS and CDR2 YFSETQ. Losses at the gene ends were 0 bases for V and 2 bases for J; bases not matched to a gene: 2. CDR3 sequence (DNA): TGCGCCAGCAGCTTGGACGGACAGGCCTACGAGCAGTACTTC. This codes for CASSLDGQAYEQYF.